The source of this T cell receptor beta chain is a study of identical twins. TCRdb reprocessed the 5' RACE reads via MiXCR and lists one record per CDR3 protein. The sample records about 690,000 distinct CDR3 sequences, roughly 6% being singletons. Germline V lookup: CDR1 DFQATT, CDR2 SNEGSKA (reference sequence). V was pared by 2 bases and J by 5 bases, with 15 bases between. CDR3 length equals 14 residues. Sample: naive T cells sorted from blood. The TCR sequence derives from a man between 18 and 29 years old in good health. The rearrangement joins TRBV20-1 to TRBJ1-1, with D possibly being TRBD1 (5 bases). CDR3 region: CSARIPGTGTEAFF. The DNA of the CDR3 is TGCAGTGCTAGAATCCCCGGGACCGGAACTGAAGCTTTCTTT.